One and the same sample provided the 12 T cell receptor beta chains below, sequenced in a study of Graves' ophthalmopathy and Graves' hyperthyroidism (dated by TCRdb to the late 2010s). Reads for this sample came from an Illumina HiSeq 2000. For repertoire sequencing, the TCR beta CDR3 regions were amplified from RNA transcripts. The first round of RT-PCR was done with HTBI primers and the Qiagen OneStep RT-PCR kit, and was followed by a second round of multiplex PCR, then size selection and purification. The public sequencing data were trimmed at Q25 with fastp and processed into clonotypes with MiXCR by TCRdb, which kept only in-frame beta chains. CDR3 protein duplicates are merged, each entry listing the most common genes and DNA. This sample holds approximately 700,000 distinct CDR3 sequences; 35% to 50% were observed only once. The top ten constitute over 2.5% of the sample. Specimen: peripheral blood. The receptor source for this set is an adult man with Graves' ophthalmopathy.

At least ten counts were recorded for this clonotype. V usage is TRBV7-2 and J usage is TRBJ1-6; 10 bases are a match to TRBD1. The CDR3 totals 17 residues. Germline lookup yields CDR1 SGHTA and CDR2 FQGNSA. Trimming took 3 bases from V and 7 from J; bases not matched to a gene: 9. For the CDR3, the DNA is TGTGCCAGCAGCTTCCTCCCAGGACAGGGGGTAAATTCACCCCTCCACTTT. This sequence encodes CASSFLPGQGVNSPLHF.

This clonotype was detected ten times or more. The CDR3 sequence: CASSAATGRGNQETQYF. The CDR3, as DNA: TGTGCCAGCAGTGCCGCTACGGGTCGGGGTAACCAAGAGACCCAGTACTTC. The genes are TRBV2 and TRBJ2-5, with TRBD2 as a possible D gene (5 bases). The CDR3 covers 17 residues. Germline CDR1 reads SNHLY; CDR2 reads FYNNEI. The V end was cut by 4 bases, the J end by 0 bases, with 18 bases between.

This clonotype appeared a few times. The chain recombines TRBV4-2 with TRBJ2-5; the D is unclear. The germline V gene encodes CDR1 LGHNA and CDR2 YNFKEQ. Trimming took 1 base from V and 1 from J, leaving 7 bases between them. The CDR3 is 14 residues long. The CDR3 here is CASSQVTSQETQYF. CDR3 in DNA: TGTGCCAGCAGCCAAGTTACCAGCCAAGAGACCCAGTACTTC.

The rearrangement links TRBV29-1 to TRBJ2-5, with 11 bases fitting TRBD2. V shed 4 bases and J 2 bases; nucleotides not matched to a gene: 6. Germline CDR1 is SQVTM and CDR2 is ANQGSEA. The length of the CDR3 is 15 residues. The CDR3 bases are TGCAGCGTTGGACTAGCGGGACAGGGACAAGAGACCCAGTACTTC. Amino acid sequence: CSVGLAGQGQETQYF.

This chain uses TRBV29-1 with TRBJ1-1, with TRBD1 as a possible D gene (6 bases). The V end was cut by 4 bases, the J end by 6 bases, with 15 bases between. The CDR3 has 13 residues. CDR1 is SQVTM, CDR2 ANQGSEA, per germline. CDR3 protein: CSVGSGENPEAFF. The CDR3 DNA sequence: TGCAGCGTTGGATCAGGGGAAAATCCTGAAGCTTTCTTT. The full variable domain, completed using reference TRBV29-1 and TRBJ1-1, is SAVISQKPSRDICQRGTSLTIQCQVDSQVTMMFWYRQQPGQSLTLIATANQGSEATYESGFVIDKFPISRPNLTFSTLTVSNMSPEDSSIYLCSVGSGENPEAFFGQGTRLTVV.

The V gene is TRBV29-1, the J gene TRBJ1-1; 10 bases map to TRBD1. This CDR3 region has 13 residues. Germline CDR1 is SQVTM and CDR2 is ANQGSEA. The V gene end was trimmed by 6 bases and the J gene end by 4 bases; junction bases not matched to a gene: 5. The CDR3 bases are TGCAGCGTAGAGGGACAGGGGCCCACTGAAGCTTTCTTT. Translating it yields CSVEGQGPTEAFF. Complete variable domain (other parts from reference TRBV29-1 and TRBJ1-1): SAVISQKPSRDICQRGTSLTIQCQVDSQVTMMFWYRQQPGQSLTLIATANQGSEATYESGFVIDKFPISRPNLTFSTLTVSNMSPEDSSIYLCSVEGQGPTEAFFGQGTRLTVV.

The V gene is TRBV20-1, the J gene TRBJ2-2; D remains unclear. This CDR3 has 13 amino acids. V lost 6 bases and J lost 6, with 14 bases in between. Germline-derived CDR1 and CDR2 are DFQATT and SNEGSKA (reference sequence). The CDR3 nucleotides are TGCAGTGCCATCAGTGAAGCAGCCGGGGAGCTGTTTTTT. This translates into CSAISEAAGELFF.

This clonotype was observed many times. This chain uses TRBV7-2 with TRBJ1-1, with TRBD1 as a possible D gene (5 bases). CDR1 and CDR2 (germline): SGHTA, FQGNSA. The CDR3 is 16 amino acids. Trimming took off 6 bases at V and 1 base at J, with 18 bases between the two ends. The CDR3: CASSAWVRQGNTEAFF. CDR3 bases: TGTGCCAGCAGTGCATGGGTTAGGCAGGGGAACACTGAAGCTTTCTTT. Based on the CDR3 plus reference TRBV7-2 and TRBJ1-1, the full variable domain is GAGVSQSPSNKVTEKGKDVELRCDPISGHTALYWYRQSLGQGLEFLIYFQGNSAPDKSGLPSDRFSAERTGGSVSTLTIQRTQQEDSAVYLCASSAWVRQGNTEAFFGQGTRLTVV.

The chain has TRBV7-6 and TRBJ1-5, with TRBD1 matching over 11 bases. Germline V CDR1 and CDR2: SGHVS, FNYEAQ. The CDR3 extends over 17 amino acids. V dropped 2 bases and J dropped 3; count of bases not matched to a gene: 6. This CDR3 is CASSLLRTGGPNQPQHF. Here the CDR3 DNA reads TGTGCCAGCAGCTTATTACGGACAGGGGGCCCCAATCAGCCCCAGCATTTT.

The CDR3 DNA follows: TGTGCCAGTAGTATAGAACCGGGGCCGGGTCTCGAGACCCAGTACTTC. Residues: CASSIEPGPGLETQYF. The J gene is TRBJ2-5, the V gene TRBV19; D possibly matches TRBD1 or TRBD2 (5 bases each). The CDR3 contains 16 residues. CDR1 is LNHDA and CDR2 is SQIVND in the germline V gene (reference sequence). Trimming stripped 0 bases from V and 5 bases from J, with 16 bases between. Full variable domain (remainder filled in from reference TRBV19 and TRBJ2-5): DGGITQSPKYLFRKEGQNVTLSCEQNLNHDAMYWYRQDPGQGLRLIYYSQIVNDFQKGDIAEGYSVSREKKESFPLTVTSAQKNPTAFYLCASSIEPGPGLETQYFGPGTRLLVL.

CDR3 in amino acids: CSVAGLAGGEQYF. CDR3 sequence (DNA): TGCAGCGTTGCGGGACTAGCGGGAGGGGAGCAGTACTTC. The J gene is TRBJ2-7, the V gene TRBV29-1; 16 positions match TRBD2. V gave up 4 bases and J gave up 7 bases; unmatched junction bases: 1. The length of the CDR3 is 13 residues. Per germline, CDR1 SQVTM and CDR2 ANQGSEA.

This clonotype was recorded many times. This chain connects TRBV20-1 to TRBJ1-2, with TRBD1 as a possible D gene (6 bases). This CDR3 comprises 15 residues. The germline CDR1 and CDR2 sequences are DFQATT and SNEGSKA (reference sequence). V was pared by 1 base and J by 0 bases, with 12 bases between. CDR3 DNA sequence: TGCAGTGCTAGAGCCGCCGGGACATCTAACTATGGCTACACCTTC. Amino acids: CSARAAGTSNYGYTF.